This entry features one T cell receptor beta chain sequence. Some clones are missing from TCRdb's copy, which holds only in-frame ones; the method was immunoSEQ multiplex PCR. The sample records just under 45,000 clones, approximately 92% being singletons. This sample stems from a study of T cell changes during pregnancy in multiple sclerosis. CDR1 SGHTA and CDR2 FQGNSA come from the germline V gene. V was trimmed by 5 bases and J by 2 bases, leaving 11 bases between them. The CDR3 length is 14 residues. The input for sequencing was CD4+ T cells from peripheral blood mononuclear cells, taken in the first trimester of pregnancy. This sequence joins TRBV7-2 and TRBJ2-3; weak D call: TRBD2 (6 bases). The receptor was derived from a female donor with multiple sclerosis, enrolled in a pregnancy study. CDR3 DNA sequence: TGTGCCAGCAGCCTTGGAGGGTTCACAGATACGCAGTATTTT. Its translation is CASSLGGFTDTQYF.